The sequence of this TCR beta chain was determined in a study of molecular identifiers for immune sequencing clone quantification. Regarding the study as a whole: Among 800,000 to 1,000,000 naive cells, spiked Jurkat TCR RNA from a single cell was reportedly detectable.

TCRdb analysed the PCR reads with MiXCR anew, one entry per CDR3 protein. The data contain about 640,000 distinct CDR3 sequences, about 20% of them singletons. The authors gated naive CD8 T cells as CD8+CD4-CCR7+CD45RA+ for sorting. This clonotype occurred a few times. The antigen is not known. Sequencing input: naive CD8+ T cells from blood, with Jurkat cell RNA spiked in. The sample's subset: FACS-sorted CD8+CD4-CCR7+CD45RA+ naive T cells. The sequence was obtained from a human donor in good health. Some libraries in this study had Jurkat cell RNA spiked in.

The CDR3 sequence: CASSYGGLMEKLFF. The CDR3, as DNA: TGTGCCAGCAGTTACGGGGGACTGATGGAAAAACTGTTTTTT. The V gene is TRBV6-2 or TRBV6-3, the J gene TRBJ1-4; D is possibly TRBD1 (5 bases). The germline CDR1 and CDR2 sequences are MNHEY and SVGEGT. This CDR3 has 14 amino acids. Trimming shortened V by 2 bases and J by 8 bases, and 12 bases separated the two germline ends.